This T cell receptor (beta chain) was sequenced for a study of breast tumors, draining lymph nodes, adjacent tissues. Study observations and caveats: Data fit most tumor T cells coming from lymph node, expanding in tumor. Compared with basal-like, luminal-like tumors shared significantly more repertoire with nontumor tissue. That most tumor T cells come from lymph nodes remained unproven. Compared with lymph nodes, tumors were less diverse; compared with nontumor tissue, more.

One entry per CDR3 protein results from TCRdb running MiXCR on the multiplex PCR reads. The sample lists 100,000 to 150,000 distinct CDR3 sequences; more than 20% were seen once. Germline CDR1 SGHKS, CDR2 YYEKEE (reference sequence). V shed 1 base and J 5 bases; nucleotides not matched to a gene: 14. This CDR3 comprises 19 residues. The table lists this clonotype with a few counts. As yet, its antigen is unknown. Breast cancer patients provided tissue from their axillary draining lymph nodes. V and J are TRBV5-5 and TRBJ2-3, with TRBD2 matching 12 bases. This receptor was identified in a female donor with breast cancer. Some clones in this sample may be carry-over from other donors' samples. The sequencing sample was made of axillary lymph node tissue. DNA for the CDR3: TGTGCCAGCAGCTTGACCAGAGCTCCGGGACTAGCGGGCGGAGATACGCAGTATTTT. Amino acid sequence: CASSLTRAPGLAGGDTQYF.